The 10 T cell receptor beta chains below all came from one sample that was sequenced in a study of T cell responses to AZD1222 COVID-19 vaccine. Assay: immunoSEQ multiplex PCR; the TCRdb copy retains only in-frame clones and omits some. The sample includes more than 85,000 clones, about 90% of them seen just once. Material: peripheral blood, obtained on day 0 of AZD1222 vaccination. The origin of the receptors is an adult in good health.

The chain couples TRBV19 to TRBJ1-6; a weak D match, TRBD1 (5 bases). Germline loops: CDR1 LNHDA, CDR2 SQIVND (reference sequence). There are 15 residues in the CDR3. V was trimmed by 5 bases and J by 8 bases, leaving 16 bases between them. DNA of the CDR3: TGTGCCAGTAGTCAAGCAGGGACTCTGGATTCACCCCTCCACTTT. Encoded protein: CASSQAGTLDSPLHF.

The rearrangement joins TRBV7-3 to TRBJ2-3, with 8 bases that match TRBD1. This CDR3 has 17 amino acids. Trimming at V came to 2 bases and at J to 4 bases, leaving 11 bases not matched to a gene. The germline gives CDR1 SGHTA, CDR2 FQGTGA. The CDR3 loop reads CASSLWGTGLAADTQYF. In DNA form, the CDR3 reads TGTGCCAGCAGCTTATGGGGGACAGGATTAGCGGCAGATACGCAGTATTTT.

V usage is TRBV11-2 and J usage is TRBJ1-1; no definite D call. CDR1 and CDR2 (germline): SGHAT, FQNNGV. This CDR3 contains 12 residues. Trimming left V 5 bases short and J 7 bases short, with 11 bases between. CDR3 sequence reads: CASSPRRNEAFF. The CDR3 nucleotides read TGTGCCAGCAGCCCGAGGAGGAATGAAGCTTTCTTT.

The rearrangement joins TRBV5-1 to TRBJ1-1; 7 bases match TRBD1. The CDR3 runs to 15 residues. After removal of 0 bases from V and 0 bases from J, the junction contained 2 bases not matched to a gene. CDR1 is SGHRS and CDR2 is YFSETQ in the germline V gene. The CDR3 DNA follows: TGCGCCAGCAGCTTGGCGACAGGGTTGAACACTGAAGCTTTCTTT. Its protein product is CASSLATGLNTEAFF.

The chain joins TRBV6-6 to TRBJ2-2, with D perhaps matching TRBD1 or TRBD2 (6 bases each). V was trimmed by 8 bases and J by 5 bases, leaving 15 bases between them. CDR3 length: 14 amino acids. In germline, CDR1 is MNHNY, CDR2 SVGAGI (reference sequence). CDR3 sequence: CASPRGVGTGELFF. CDR3 DNA: TGTGCCAGCCCTAGGGGGGTCGGAACCGGGGAGCTGTTTTTT.

The CDR3 sequence is CASSVVGNEAFF. The CDR3 DNA is TGTGCCAGCAGCGTAGTGGGGAATGAAGCTTTCTTT. The chain recombines TRBV9 with TRBJ1-1; D unclear. CDR1 is SGDLS, CDR2 YYNGEE, per germline. V was shortened by 0 bases and J by 7 bases, with 7 bases between the two germline ends. The CDR3 sequence is 12 residues long.

The chain links TRBV7-2 to TRBJ2-5, with a weak D call TRBD1 (5 bases). The germline V gene has CDR1 SGHTA and CDR2 FQGNSA. The CDR3 runs 13 residues. V gave up 6 bases and J gave up 1 base, with 9 bases separating them. The CDR3 is CASSFDSQETQYF. CDR3 in DNA: TGTGCCAGCAGTTTTGACAGCCAAGAGACCCAGTACTTC.

The chain combines TRBV2 with TRBJ2-1, with a tentative D call TRBD2 (6 bases). The CDR3 length is 15 residues. Germline V CDR1 and CDR2: SNHLY, FYNNEI. Between the trimmed V and J ends, which lost 5 bases and 1 base, there was a span of 12 bases. CDR3 DNA: TGTGCCAGCAGTAAGACTAGTCGGTCCTACAATGAGCAGTTCTTC. Protein: CASSKTSRSYNEQFF.

The chain couples TRBV2 to TRBJ1-1; no clear D gene. V lost 6 bases to trimming and J lost 5 bases, with 13 bases between them. The CDR3 covers 13 residues. In germline, CDR1 is SNHLY, CDR2 FYNNEI. CDR3: CASRREPGTEAFF. The CDR3 DNA is TGTGCCAGCAGGCGGGAACCTGGGACTGAAGCTTTCTTT.

The CDR3 nucleotides read TGTGCCAGCAGCTCCGGGGCGGGAGGAGCTTACGAGCAGTACTTC. Translated, it gives CASSSGAGGAYEQYF. This chain connects TRBV7-6 to TRBJ2-7; 8 bases are a match to TRBD2. The V gene's germline CDR1 is SGHVS and CDR2 FNYEAQ. Trimming took 4 bases from V and 4 from J; bases not matched to a gene: 9. The CDR3 is 15 amino acids.